This T cell receptor beta chain was retrieved from a study of T-cell reconstitution after alpha-beta-depleted transplantation in children. Study results and caveats: There were reportedly several hundred expanded graft clones from which alpha-beta T cells came about two months after transplant.

Using unique molecular identifiers, the investigators prepared the TCRbeta library. Each CDR3 protein gets one entry after TCRdb re-called the PCR reads with MiXCR. The data contain a few hundred thousand distinct CDR3 sequences, 13% of them singletons. This clonotype has ten or more counts. Its cognate antigen is unknown. The junction shows a germline mismatch at one end, possibly a read error. CDR3 length: 12 amino acids. This TCR was recovered from a male patient younger than 18 who had a stem cell transplant for acute myeloid leukemia, so the T cells may come from the graft donor. The material sequenced was PBMCs, mostly from graft donor cells, taken 360 days after TCRalphabeta/CD19-depleted stem cell transplant. The J gene is TRBJ2-7, the V gene TRBV12-3 or TRBV12-4; D unresolved. This CDR3 reads CASSLGQAEQHF. In nucleotides, the CDR3 is TGTGCCAGCAGTTTAGGTCAGGCCGAGCAGCACTTC.